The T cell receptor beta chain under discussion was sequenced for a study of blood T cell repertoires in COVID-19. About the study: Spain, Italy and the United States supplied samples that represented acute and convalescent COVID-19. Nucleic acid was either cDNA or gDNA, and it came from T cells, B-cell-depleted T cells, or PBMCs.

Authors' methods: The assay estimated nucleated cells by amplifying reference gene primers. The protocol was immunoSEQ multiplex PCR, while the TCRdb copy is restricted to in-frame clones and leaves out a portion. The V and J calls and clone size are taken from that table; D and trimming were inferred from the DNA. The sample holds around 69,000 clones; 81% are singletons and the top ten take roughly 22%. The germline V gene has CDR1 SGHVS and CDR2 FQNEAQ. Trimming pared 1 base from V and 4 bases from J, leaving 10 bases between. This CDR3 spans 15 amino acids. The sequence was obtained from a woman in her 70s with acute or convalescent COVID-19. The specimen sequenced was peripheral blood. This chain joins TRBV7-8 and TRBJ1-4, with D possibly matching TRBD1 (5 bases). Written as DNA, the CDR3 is TGTGCCAGCAGCTTAGTTCAGGGAATTAATGAAAAACTGTTTTTT. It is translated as CASSLVQGINEKLFF.